This T cell receptor (beta chain) was sequenced in a study of cytomegalovirus exposure and HLA in healthy donors. Study conclusions and caveats: According to a subsequent analysis, TCR clusters from the first cohort were inclined to appear together in the 120 or so validation repertoires. The study labeled more than 150 TCR beta chains cytomegalovirus-associated.

The germline V gene encodes CDR1 SGHVS and CDR2 FQNEAQ. The CDR3 sequence is 22 residues long. V trimming: 3 bases; J trimming: 0 bases; junction bases outside the gene matches: 20. The data were produced by immunoSEQ multiplex PCR, yet TCRdb's version contains in-frame clones alone and is incomplete. The sample shows some 70,000 clones, 85% of them seen only once. Comment on this clone: Antigen: not known.

The TCR comes from a man aged 30-40 years in good health and CMV-seronegative. The rearrangement links TRBV7-8 to TRBJ2-1; 10 bases are shared with TRBD2. The sequenced sample consisted of PBMCs. CDR3 DNA sequence: TGTGCCAGCAGCTTTGACACCTCCCGGACTAGCGGTGCTAAAAGCTCCTACAATGAGCAGTTCTTC. It codes for CASSFDTSRTSGAKSSYNEQFF. The whole variable domain, filled in from reference TRBV7-8 and TRBJ2-1, reads GAGVSQSPRYKVAKRGQDVALRCDPISGHVSLFWYQQALGQGPEFLTYFQNEAQLDKSGLPSDRFFAERPEGSVSTLKIQRTQQEDSAVYLCASSFDTSRTSGAKSSYNEQFFGPGTRLTVL.